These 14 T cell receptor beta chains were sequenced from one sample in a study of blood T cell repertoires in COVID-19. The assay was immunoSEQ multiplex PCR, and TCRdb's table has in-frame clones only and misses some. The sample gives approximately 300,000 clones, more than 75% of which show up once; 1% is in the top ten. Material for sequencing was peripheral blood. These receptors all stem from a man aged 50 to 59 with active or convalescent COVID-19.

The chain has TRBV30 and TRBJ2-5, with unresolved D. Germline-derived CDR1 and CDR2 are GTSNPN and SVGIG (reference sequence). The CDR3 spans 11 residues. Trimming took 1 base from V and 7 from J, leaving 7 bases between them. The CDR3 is CAWSGGGTQYF. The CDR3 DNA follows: TGTGCCTGGAGTGGAGGTGGGACCCAGTACTTC.

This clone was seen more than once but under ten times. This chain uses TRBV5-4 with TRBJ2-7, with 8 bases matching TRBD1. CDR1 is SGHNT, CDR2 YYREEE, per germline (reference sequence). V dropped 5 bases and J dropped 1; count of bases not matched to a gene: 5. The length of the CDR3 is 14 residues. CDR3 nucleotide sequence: TGTGCCAGCAGACCGGACAGGGTTTCCTACGAGCAGTACTTC. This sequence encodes CASRPDRVSYEQYF.

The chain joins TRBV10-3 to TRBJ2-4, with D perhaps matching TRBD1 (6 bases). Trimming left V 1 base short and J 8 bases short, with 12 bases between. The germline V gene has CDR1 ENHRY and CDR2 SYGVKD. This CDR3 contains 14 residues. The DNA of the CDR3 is TGTGCCATCAGTGAGTTGGGGGCACGGGACATTCAGTACTTC. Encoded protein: CAISELGARDIQYF.

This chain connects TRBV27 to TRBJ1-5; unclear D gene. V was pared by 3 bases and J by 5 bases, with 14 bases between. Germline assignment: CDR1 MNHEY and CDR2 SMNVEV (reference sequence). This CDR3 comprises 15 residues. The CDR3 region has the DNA TGTGCCAGCAGTTTTACGGGTTTCTATGATCAGCCCCAGCATTTT. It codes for CASSFTGFYDQPQHF.

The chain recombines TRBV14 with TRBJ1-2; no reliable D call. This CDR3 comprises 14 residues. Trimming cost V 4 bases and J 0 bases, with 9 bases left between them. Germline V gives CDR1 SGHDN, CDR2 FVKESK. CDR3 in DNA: TGTGCCAGCAGCCCCCCCGGGGCTAACTATGGCTACACCTTC. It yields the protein CASSPPGANYGYTF.

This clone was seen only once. The CDR3 sequence is CASSLVGTGRFGYTF. DNA of the CDR3: TGTGCCAGCAGCTTAGTAGGTACAGGGCGGTTTGGCTACACCTTC. This sequence joins TRBV7-2 and TRBJ1-2, with D maybe TRBD1 (6 bases). This CDR3 spans 15 amino acids. V was shortened by 1 base and J by 7 bases, with 16 bases between the two germline ends. Germline V CDR1 and CDR2: SGHTA, FQGNSA. Looking up the rest from reference TRBV7-2 and TRBJ1-2 gives the full variable domain: GAGVSQSPSNKVTEKGKDVELRCDPISGHTALYWYRQSLGQGLEFLIYFQGNSAPDKSGLPSDRFSAERTGGSVSTLTIQRTQQEDSAVYLCASSLVGTGRFGYTFGSGTRLTVV.

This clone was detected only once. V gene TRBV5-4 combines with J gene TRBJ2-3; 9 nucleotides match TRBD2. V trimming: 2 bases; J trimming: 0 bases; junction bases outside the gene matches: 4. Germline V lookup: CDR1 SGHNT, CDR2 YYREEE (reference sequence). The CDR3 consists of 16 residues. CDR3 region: CASSLRREGSTDTQYF. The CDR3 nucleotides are TGTGCCAGCAGCTTACGGCGGGAGGGGAGCACAGATACGCAGTATTTT.

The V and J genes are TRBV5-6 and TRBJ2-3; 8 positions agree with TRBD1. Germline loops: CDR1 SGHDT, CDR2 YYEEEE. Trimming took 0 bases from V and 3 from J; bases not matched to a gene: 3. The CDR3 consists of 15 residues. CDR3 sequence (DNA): TGTGCCAGCAGCTTGGGACAGGGGAGAACAGATACGCAGTATTTT. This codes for CASSLGQGRTDTQYF.

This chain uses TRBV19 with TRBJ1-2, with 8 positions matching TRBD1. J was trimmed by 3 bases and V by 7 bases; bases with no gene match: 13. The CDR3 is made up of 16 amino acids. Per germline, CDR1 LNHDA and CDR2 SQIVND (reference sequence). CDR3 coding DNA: TGTGCCAGTAAAGGATCAGGGGGCTCTCGGTACTATGGCTACACCTTC. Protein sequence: CASKGSGGSRYYGYTF. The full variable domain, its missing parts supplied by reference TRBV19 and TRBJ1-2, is DGGITQSPKYLFRKEGQNVTLSCEQNLNHDAMYWYRQDPGQGLRLIYYSQIVNDFQKGDIAEGYSVSREKKESFPLTVTSAQKNPTAFYLCASKGSGGSRYYGYTFGSGTRLTVV.

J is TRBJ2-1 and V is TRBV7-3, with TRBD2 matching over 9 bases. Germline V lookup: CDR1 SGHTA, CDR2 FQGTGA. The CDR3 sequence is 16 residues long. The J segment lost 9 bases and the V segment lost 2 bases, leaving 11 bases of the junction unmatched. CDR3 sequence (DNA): TGTGCCAGCAGCTTAGGTGGATTAGCGGGAGCCCCTGAGCAGTTCTTC. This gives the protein CASSLGGLAGAPEQFF.

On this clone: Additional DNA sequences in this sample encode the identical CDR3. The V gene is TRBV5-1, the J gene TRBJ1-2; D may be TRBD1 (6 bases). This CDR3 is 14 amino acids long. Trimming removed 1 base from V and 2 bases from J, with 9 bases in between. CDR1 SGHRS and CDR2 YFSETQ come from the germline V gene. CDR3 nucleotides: TGCGCCAGCAGCTTGCTCGACAGGAACTATGGCTACACCTTC. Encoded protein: CASSLLDRNYGYTF.

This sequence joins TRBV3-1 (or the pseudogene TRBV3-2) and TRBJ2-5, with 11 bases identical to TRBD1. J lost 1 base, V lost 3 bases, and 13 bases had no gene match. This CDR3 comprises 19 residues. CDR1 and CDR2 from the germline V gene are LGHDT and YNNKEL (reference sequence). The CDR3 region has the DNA TGTGCCAGCAGCCAGGGACAGGGGGGGGTGAGGGGCCTCCAAGAGACCCAGTACTTC. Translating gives CASSQGQGGVRGLQETQYF.

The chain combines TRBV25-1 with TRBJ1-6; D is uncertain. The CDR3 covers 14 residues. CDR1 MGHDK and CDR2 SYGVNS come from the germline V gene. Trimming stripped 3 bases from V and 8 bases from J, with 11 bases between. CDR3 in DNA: TGTGCCAGCAGTGATGGCCCTGTTTATTCACCCCTCCACTTT. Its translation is CASSDGPVYSPLHF.

The DNA of the CDR3 is TGCAGCGTTGAAGTACAGGGAAACACTGAAGCTTTCTTT. Protein product: CSVEVQGNTEAFF. V and J are TRBV29-1 and TRBJ1-1; perhaps TRBD1 as D (6 bases). V dropped 1 base and J dropped 2 bases, with 8 bases sitting between them. The germline V gene encodes CDR1 SQVTM and CDR2 ANQGSEA. The CDR3 totals 13 residues.